This T cell receptor (beta chain) is from a study of T cell repertoires in cytomegalovirus infection (dated by TCRdb to between 2019 and 2020). About the study as a whole: The HLA type of each donor mattered for the analysis, because public TCR beta signatures pointed to carriage of CMV infection along with the matching HLA type.

Study-wide conclusions, independent of this receptor: In the ex vivo response, HLA-C-restricted CMV-specific TCR beta clonotypes were dominant, and in two of eight donors the single most frequent clonotype came from this HLA-C-restricted group. Carriers of CMV infection plus the relevant HLA type were discriminated by the cumulative frequency of public TCR beta family members in the study cohort and in an independent approximately 360-donor cohort.

These reads were obtained on an Illumina HiSeq 1500. The public reads were run again by TCRdb, first through fastp at Q25 and then through MiXCR, and only productive beta chains were kept. For every CDR3 protein sequence, its rows merge into one entry that carries the most common genes and DNA. This sample lists about 330,000 distinct CDR3 sequences; 9.5% were detected once. Approximately 4.7% of the sample is taken by the ten largest. Its CDR3 holds 15 amino acids, cysteine through phenylalanine. CDR3 DNA is the only sequence kept; it has 45 bases, read in frame from the first base. The germline V gene encodes CDR1 MNHEY and CDR2 SVGEGT. Unmatched junction bases come to 7, with V trimmed by 7 bases and J by 2 bases. On this clonotype: What antigen it recognizes has not been identified. One base away there is no much larger clone; base qualities are not given.

The origin of this receptor is a human donor in good health (CMV status not recorded). Some clones in this sample may be carry-over from other donors' samples. The V and J genes are TRBV6-2 or TRBV6-3 and TRBJ2-1; 8 of the junction bases match TRBD1. The source material was PBMCs. The CDR3 region: CASKPRDRTYNEQFF. At the DNA level, the sequence is TGTGCCAGCAAACCCCGGGACAGGACCTACAATGAGCAGTTCTTC.